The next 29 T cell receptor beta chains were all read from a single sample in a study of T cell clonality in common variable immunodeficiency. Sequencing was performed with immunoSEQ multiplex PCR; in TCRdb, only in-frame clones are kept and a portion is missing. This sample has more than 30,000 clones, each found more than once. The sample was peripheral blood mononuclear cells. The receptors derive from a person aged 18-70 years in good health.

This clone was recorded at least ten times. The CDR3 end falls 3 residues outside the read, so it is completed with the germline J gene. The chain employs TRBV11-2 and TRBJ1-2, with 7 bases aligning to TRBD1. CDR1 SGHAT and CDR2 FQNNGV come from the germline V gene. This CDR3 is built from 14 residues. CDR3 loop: CASSTGDSPWGYTF. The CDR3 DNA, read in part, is TGTGCCAGCAGCACGGGGGACAGCCCATGGGGC.

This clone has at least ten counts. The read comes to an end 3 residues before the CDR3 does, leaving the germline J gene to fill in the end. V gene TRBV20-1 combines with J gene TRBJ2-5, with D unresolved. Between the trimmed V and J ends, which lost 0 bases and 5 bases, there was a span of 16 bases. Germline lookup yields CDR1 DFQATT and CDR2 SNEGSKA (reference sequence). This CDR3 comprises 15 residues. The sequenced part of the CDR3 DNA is TGCAGTGCTAGAGATCGGGTGACCTCCCAGGAGACC. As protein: CSARDRVTSQET. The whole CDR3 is CSARDRVTSQETQYF.

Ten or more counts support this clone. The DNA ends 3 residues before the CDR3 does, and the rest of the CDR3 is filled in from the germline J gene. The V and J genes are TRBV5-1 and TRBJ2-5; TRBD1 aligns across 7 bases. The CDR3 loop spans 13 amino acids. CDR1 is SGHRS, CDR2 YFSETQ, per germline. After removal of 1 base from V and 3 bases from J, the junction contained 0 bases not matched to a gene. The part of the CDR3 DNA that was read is TGCGCCAGCAGCTTGACAGGGGAAGAGACC. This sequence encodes CASSLTGEET. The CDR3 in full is CASSLTGEETQYF.

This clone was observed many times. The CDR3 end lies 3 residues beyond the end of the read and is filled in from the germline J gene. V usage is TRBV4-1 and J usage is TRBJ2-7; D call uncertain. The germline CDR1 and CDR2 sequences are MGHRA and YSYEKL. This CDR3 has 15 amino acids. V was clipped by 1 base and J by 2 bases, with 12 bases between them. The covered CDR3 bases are TGCGCCAGCAGCCAAGTGTTAGTTTCCCCCTACGAG. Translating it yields CASSQVLVSPYE. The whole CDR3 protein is CASSQVLVSPYEQYF.

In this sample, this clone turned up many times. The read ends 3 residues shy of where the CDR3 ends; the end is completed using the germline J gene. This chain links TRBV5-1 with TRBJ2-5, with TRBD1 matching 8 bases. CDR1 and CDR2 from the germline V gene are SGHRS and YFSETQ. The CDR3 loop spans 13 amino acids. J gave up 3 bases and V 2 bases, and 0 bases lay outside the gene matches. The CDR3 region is CASSLQGEETQYF. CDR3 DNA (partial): TGCGCCAGCAGCTTACAGGGGGAAGAGACC.

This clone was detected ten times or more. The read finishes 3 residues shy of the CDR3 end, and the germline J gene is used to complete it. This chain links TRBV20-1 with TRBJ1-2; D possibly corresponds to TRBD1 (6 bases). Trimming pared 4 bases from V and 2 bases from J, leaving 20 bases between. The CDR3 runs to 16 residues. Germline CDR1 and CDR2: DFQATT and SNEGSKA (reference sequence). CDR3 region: CSAINPGQGSNYGYTF. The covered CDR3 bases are TGCAGTGCTATAAACCCGGGACAAGGATCCAACTATGGC.

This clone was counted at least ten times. CDR3 sequence: CAWSRQGRGDTEAFF. Partial CDR3 DNA: TGTGCCTGGAGTCGACAGGGACGAGGGGACACTGAA. The rearrangement links TRBV30 to TRBJ1-1; 7 bases map to TRBD1. From the germline J gene comes the end of the CDR3, since the read stops 3 residues before it. Germline loops: CDR1 GTSNPN, CDR2 SVGIG (reference sequence). Trimming removed 2 bases from V and 3 bases from J; junction bases left unmatched: 9. The length of the CDR3 is 15 residues. The whole variable domain, remainder taken from reference TRBV30 and TRBJ1-1, is SQTIHQWPATLVQPVGSPLSLECTVEGTSNPNLYWYRQAAGRGLQLLFYSVGIGQISSEVPQNLSASRPQDRQFILSSKKLLLSDSGFYLCAWSRQGRGDTEAFFGQGTRLTVV.

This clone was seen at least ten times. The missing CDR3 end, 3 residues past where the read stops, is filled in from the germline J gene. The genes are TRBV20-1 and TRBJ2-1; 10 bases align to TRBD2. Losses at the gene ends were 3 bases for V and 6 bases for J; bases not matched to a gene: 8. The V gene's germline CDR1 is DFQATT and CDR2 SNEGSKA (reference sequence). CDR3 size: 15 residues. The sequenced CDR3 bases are TGCAGTGCTAGGACTGTCACTAGCGGGATCAATGAG. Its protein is CSARTVTSGINE. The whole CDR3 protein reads CSARTVTSGINEQFF.

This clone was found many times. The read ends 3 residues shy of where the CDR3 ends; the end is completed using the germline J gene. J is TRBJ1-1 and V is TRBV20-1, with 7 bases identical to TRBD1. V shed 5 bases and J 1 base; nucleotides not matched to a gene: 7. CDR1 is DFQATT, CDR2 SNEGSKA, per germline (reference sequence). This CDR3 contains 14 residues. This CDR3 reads CSAGRQGSNTEAFF. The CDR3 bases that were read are TGCAGTGCTGGGAGACAGGGCTCGAACACTGAA.

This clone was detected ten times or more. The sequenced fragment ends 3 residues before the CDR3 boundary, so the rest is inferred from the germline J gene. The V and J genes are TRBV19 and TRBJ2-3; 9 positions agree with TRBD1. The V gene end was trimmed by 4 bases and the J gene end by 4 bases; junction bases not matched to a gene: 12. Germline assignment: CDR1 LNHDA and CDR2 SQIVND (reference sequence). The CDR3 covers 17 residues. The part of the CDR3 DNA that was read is TGTGCCAGTAGTACCTTGCCGGGACAGGGAAGAGCAGATACG. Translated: CASSTLPGQGRADT. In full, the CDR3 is CASSTLPGQGRADTQYF.

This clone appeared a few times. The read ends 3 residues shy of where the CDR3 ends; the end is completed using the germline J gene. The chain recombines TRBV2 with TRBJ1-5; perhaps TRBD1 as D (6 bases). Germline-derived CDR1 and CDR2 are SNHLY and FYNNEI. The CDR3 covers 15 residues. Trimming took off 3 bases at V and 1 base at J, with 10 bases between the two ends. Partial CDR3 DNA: TGTGCCAGCAGTGAGGAGGGGGTAAGCAATCAGCCC. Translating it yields CASSEEGVSNQP. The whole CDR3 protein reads CASSEEGVSNQPQHF.

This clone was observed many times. The CDR3 sequence is CASSPRQNPPNEQFF. The covered CDR3 bases are TGTGCCAGCAGTCCAAGACAGAATCCCCCAAATGAG. This chain joins TRBV27 and TRBJ2-1; a weak D match, TRBD1 (5 bases). The read terminates 3 residues ahead of where the CDR3 ends, so the germline J gene completes it. This CDR3 has 15 residues. Trimming shortened V by 5 bases and J by 7 bases, and 18 bases separated the two germline ends. Germline lookup yields CDR1 MNHEY and CDR2 SMNVEV (reference sequence).

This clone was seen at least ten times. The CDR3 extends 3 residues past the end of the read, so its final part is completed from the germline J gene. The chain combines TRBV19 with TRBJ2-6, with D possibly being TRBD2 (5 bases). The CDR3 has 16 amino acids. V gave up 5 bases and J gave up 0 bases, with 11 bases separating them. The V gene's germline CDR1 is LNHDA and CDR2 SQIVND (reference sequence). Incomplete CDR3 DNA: TGTGCCAGTAGTCGAGAGGGCAGCTCTGGGGCCAACGTC. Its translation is CASSREGSSGANV. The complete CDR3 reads CASSREGSSGANVLTF.

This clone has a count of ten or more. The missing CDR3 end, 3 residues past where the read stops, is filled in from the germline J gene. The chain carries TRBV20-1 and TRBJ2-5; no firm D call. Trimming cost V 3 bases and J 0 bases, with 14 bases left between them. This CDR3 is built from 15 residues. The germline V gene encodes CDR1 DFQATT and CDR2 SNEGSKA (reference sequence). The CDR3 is CSASSFQAYQETQYF. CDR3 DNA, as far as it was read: TGCAGTGCTAGCTCTTTTCAGGCGTACCAAGAGACC.

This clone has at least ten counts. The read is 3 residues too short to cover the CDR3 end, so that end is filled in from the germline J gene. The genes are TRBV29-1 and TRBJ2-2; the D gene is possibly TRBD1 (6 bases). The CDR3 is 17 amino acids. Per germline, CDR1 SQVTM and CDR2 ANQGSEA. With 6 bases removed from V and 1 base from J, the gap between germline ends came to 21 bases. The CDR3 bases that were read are TGCAGCGTCGAAACCTTAAGGACAGATTTGAACACCGGGGAG. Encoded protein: CSVETLRTDLNTGE. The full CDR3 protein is CSVETLRTDLNTGELFF.

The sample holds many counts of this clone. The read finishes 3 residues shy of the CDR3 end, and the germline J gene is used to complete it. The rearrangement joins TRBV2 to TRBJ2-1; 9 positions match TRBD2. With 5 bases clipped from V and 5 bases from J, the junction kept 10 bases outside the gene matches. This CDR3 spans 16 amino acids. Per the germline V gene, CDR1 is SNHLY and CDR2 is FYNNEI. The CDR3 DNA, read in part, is TGTGCCAGCAGTCCGACCGGGACTAGCATTAACAATGAG. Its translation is CASSPTGTSINNE. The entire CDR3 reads CASSPTGTSINNEQFF. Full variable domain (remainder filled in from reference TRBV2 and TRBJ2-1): EPEVTQTPSHQVTQMGQEVILRCVPISNHLYFYWYRQILGQKVEFLVSFYNNEISEKSEIFDDQFSVERPDGSNFTLKIRSTKLEDSAMYFCASSPTGTSINNEQFFGPGTRLTVL.

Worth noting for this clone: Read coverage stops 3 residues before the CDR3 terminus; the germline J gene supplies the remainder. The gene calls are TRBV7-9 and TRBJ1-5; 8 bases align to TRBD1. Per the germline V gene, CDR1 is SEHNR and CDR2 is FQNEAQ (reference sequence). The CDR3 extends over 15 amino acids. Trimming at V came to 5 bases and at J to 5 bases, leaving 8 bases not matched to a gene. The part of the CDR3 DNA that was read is TGTGCCAGCAGCATAGGGACAGGTCATTATCAGCCC. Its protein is CASSIGTGHYQP. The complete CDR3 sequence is CASSIGTGHYQPQHF.

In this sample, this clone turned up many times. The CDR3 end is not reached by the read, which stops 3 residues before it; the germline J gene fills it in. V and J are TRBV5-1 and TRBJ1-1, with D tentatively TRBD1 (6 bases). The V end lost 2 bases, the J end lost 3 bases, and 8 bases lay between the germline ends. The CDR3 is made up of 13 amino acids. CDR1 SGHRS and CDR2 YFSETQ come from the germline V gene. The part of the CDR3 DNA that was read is TGCGCCAGCAGCTTTTCAGGGGACACTGAA. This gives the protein CASSFSGDTE. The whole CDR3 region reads CASSFSGDTEAFF.

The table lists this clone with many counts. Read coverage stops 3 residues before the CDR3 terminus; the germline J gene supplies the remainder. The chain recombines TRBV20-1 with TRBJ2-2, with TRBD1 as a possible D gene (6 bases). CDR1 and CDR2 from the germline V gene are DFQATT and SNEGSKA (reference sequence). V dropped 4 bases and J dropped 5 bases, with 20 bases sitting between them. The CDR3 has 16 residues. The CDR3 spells CSATGQLSGWTGELFF. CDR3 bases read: TGCAGTGCTACCGGACAGCTCTCCGGATGGACCGGGGAG.

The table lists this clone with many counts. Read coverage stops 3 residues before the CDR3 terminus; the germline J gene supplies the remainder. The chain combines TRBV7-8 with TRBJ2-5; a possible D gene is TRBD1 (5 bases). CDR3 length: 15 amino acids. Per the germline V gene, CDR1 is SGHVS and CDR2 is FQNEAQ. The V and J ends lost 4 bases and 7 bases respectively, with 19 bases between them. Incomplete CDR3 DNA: TGTGCCAGCAGCTCTATCACAGGTTCGAGTGGGACC. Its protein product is CASSSITGSSGT. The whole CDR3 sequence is CASSSITGSSGTQYF.

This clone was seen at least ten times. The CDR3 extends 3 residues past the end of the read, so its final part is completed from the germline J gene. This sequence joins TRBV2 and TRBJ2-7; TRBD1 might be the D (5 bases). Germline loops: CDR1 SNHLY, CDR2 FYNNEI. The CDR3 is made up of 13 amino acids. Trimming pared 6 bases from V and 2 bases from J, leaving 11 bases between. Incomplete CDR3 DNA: TGTGCCAGCAGAAAGACAGTAACCTACGAG. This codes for CASRKTVTYE. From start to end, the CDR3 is CASRKTVTYEQYF.

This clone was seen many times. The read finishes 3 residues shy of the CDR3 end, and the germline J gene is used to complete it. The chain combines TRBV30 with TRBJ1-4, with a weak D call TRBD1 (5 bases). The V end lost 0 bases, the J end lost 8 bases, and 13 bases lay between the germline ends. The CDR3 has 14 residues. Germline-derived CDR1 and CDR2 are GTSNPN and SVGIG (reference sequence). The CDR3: CAWSVRQGNEKLFF. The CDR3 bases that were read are TGTGCCTGGAGTGTAAGGCAGGGTAACGAAAAA.

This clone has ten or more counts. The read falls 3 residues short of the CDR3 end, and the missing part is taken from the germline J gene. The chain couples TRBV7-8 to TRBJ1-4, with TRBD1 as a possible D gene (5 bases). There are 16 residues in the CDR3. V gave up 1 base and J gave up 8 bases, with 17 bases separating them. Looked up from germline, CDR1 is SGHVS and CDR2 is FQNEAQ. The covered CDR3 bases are TGTGCCAGCAGCTTAGGGCAGGGCGGAGGGTACGAAAAA. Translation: CASSLGQGGGYEK. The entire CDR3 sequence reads CASSLGQGGGYEKLFF.

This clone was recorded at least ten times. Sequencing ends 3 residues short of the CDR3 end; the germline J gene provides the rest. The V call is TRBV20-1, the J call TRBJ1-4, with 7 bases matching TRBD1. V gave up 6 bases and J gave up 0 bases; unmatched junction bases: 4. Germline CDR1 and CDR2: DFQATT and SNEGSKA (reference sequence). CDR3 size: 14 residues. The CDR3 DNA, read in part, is TGCAGTGCAGCCCAGGGGGCAACTAATGAAAAA. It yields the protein CSAAQGATNEK. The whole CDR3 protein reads CSAAQGATNEKLFF.

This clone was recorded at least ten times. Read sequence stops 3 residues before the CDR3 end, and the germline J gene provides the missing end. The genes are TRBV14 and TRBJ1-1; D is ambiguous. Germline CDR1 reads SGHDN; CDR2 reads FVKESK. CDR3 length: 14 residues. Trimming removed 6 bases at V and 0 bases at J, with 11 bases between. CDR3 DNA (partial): TGTGCCAGCAGACCCAAAACAGTGAACACTGAA. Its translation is CASRPKTVNTE. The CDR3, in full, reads CASRPKTVNTEAFF.

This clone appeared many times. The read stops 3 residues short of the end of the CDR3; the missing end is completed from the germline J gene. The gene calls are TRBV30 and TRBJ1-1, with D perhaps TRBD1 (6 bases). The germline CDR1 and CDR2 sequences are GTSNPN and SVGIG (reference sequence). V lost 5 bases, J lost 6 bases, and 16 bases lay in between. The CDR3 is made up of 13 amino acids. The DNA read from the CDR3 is TGTGCCTGGGGCACAACAGGGTGGGCTGAA. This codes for CAWGTTGWAE. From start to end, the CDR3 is CAWGTTGWAEAFF. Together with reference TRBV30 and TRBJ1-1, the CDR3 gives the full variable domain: SQTIHQWPATLVQPVGSPLSLECTVEGTSNPNLYWYRQAAGRGLQLLFYSVGIGQISSEVPQNLSASRPQDRQFILSSKKLLLSDSGFYLCAWGTTGWAEAFFGQGTRLTVV.

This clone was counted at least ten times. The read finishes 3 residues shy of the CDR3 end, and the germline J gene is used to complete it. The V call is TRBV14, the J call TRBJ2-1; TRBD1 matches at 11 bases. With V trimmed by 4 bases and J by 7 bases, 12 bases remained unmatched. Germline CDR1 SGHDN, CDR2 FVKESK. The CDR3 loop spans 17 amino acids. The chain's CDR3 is CASSLRPGTGGTNEQFF. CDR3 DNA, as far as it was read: TGTGCCAGCAGCCTAAGACCCGGGACAGGGGGAACGAATGAG. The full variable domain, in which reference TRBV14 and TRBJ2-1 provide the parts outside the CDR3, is EAGVTQFPSHSVIEKGQTVTLRCDPISGHDNLYWYRRVMGKEIKFLLHFVKESKQDESGMPNNRFLAERTGGTYSTLKVQPAELEDSGVYFCASSLRPGTGGTNEQFFGPGTRLTVL.

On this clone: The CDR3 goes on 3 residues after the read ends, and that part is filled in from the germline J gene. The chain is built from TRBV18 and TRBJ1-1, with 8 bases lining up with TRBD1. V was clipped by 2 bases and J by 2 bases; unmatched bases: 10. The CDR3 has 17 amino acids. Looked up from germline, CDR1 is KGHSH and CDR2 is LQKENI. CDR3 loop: CASSPRGAGGANTEAFF. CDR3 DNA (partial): TGTGCCAGCTCACCAAGGGGGGCAGGGGGCGCCAACACTGAA.

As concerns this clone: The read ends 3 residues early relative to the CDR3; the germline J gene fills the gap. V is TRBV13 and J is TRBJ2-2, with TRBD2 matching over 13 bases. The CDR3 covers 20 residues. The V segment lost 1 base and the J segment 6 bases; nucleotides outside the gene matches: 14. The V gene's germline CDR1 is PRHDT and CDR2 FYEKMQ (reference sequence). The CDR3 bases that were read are TGTGCCAGCAGCTTAGCCCTTTGGACTAGCGGGAGTGGTGATTCCGGGGAG. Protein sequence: CASSLALWTSGSGDSGE. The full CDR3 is CASSLALWTSGSGDSGELFF.